This T cell receptor beta chain was captured by sequencing in a study of T cells in Graves' hyperthyroidism and ophthalmopathy. Using RNA transcripts as the source, TCR beta CDR3 regions were amplified. TCR CDR3 regions were first amplified by RT-PCR with HTBI primers. TCRdb recomputed calls from the multiplex PCR reads with MiXCR, one row per CDR3 protein. Among about 640,000 distinct CDR3 sequences, around 20% were seen once, and the ten largest hold 30% to 40%. CDR1 is DFQATT, CDR2 SNEGSKA, per germline (reference sequence). There are 13 residues in the CDR3. Between the trimmed V and J ends, which lost 1 base and 6 bases, there was a span of 12 bases. This clonotype was seen many times.

J is TRBJ1-1 and V is TRBV20-1; D is perhaps TRBD1 (5 bases). The receptor was derived from a young man with Graves' ophthalmopathy. Material: blood. Here the CDR3 reads CSARGTILPEAFF. The CDR3 DNA reads as TGCAGTGCTAGAGGGACAATCTTACCTGAAGCTTTCTTT.